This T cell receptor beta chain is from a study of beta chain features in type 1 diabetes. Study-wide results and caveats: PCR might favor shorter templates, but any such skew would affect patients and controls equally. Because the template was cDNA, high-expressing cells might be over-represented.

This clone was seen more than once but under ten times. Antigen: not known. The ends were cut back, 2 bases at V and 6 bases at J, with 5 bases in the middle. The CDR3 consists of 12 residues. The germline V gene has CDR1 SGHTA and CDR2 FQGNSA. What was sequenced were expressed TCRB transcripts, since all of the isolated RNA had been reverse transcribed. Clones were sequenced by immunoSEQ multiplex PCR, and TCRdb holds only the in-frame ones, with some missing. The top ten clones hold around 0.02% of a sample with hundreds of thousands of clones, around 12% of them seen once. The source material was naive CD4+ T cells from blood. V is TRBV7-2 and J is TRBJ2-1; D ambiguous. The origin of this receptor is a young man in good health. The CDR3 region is CASSLLSNEQFF. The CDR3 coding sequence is TGTGCCAGCAGCTTACTTTCCAATGAGCAGTTCTTC.